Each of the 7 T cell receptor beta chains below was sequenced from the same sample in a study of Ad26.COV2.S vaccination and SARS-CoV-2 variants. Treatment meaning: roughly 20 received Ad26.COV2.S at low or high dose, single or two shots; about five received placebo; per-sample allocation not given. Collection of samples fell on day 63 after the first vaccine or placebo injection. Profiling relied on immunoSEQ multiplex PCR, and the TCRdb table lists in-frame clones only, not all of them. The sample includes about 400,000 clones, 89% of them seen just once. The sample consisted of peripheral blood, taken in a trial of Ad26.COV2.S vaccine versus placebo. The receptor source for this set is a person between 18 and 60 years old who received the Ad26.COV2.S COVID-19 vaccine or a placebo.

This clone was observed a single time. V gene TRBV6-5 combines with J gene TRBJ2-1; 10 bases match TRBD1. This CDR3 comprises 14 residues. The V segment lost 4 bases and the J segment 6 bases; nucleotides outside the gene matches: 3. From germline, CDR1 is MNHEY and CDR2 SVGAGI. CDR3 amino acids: CASSSTGGRNEQFF. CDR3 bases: TGTGCCAGCAGTTCGACAGGGGGCCGCAATGAGCAGTTCTTC.

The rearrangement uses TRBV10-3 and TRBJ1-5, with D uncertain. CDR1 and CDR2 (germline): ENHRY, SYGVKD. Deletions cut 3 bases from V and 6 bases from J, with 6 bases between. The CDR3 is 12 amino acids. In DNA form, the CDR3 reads TGTGCCATCAGTGACCTAAGTCAGCCCCAGCATTTT. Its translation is CAISDLSQPQHF.

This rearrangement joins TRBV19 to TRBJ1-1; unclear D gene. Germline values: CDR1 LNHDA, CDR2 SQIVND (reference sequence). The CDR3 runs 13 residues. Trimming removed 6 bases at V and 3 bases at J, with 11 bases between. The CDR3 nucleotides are TGTGCCAGTAGCCTGGAGGTCGACACTGAAGCTTTCTTT. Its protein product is CASSLEVDTEAFF.

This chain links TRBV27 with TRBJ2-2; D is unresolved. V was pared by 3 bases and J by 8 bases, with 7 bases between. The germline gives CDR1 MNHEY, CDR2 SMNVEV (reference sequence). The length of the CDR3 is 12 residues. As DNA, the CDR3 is TGTGCCAGCAGTTTGCCCCGAGGGGAGCTGTTTTTT. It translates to CASSLPRGELFF.

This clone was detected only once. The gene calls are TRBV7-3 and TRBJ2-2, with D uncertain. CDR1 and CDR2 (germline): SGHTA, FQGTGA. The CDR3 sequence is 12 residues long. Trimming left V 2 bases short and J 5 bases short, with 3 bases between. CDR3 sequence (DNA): TGTGCCAGCAGCTTAGAAACCGGGGAGCTGTTTTTT. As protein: CASSLETGELFF.

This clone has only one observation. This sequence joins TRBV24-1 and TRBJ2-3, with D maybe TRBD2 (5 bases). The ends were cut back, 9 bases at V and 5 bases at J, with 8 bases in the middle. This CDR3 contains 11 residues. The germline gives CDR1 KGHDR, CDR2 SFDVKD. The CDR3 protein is CATRAGDTQYF. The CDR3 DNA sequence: TGTGCCACCCGCGCGGGAGATACGCAGTATTTT.

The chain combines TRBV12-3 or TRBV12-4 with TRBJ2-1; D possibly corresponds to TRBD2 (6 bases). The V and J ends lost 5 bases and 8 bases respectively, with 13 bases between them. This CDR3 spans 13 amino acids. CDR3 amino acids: CASSPLAAHEQFF. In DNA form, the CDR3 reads TGTGCCAGCAGTCCACTAGCCGCGCATGAGCAGTTCTTC.